Following are 14 T cell receptor beta chains from one sample sequenced in a study of blood T cell repertoires in COVID-19. The protocol was immunoSEQ multiplex PCR, while the TCRdb copy is restricted to in-frame clones and leaves out a portion. The table lists under 120,000 clones, 69% of them singletons, with approximately 6.2% in the top ten. What was sequenced was peripheral blood. All receptors come from a man older than 75 with acute or convalescent COVID-19.

The chain has TRBV5-4 and TRBJ1-6; perhaps TRBD1 as D (5 bases). CDR3 length: 14 amino acids. Germline V gives CDR1 SGHNT, CDR2 YYREEE (reference sequence). Trimming removed 3 bases from V and 7 bases from J, with 11 bases in between. The CDR3 loop is CASSWLGRNSPLHF. The CDR3, as DNA: TGTGCCAGCAGCTGGCTGGGGCGGAATTCACCCCTCCACTTT.

V gene TRBV4-3 combines with J gene TRBJ2-7; 10 bases line up with TRBD1. The CDR3 has 14 residues. Germline V gene data show CDR1 as LGHNA and CDR2 as YSLEER. J lost 5 bases, V lost 4 bases, and 5 bases had no gene match. In DNA, the CDR3 is TGCGCCAGCAGCCGATCCGGGACAGGGGACGAGCAGTACTTC. As protein: CASSRSGTGDEQYF.

The chain couples TRBV7-2 to TRBJ1-3, with 7 bases fitting TRBD1. V lost 0 bases and J lost 1; bases outside the gene matches: 6. Germline assignment: CDR1 SGHTA and CDR2 FQGNSA. The CDR3 loop spans 17 amino acids. The CDR3: CASSLAPRGLSGNTIYF. The CDR3 coding sequence is TGTGCCAGCAGCTTAGCGCCCAGGGGGTTATCTGGAAACACCATATATTTT.

The gene calls are TRBV6-2 or TRBV6-3 and TRBJ2-1; 9 bases map to TRBD2. Germline V gene data show CDR1 as MNHEY and CDR2 as SVGEGT. Trimming took 5 bases from V and 8 from J; bases not matched to a gene: 13. The CDR3 runs 16 residues. CDR3 in DNA: TGTGCCAGCAGTCCACCCTCTAGCGGGATTCACCATGAGCAGTTCTTC. Translation gives CASSPPSSGIHHEQFF.

The chain recombines TRBV2 with TRBJ2-1; D gene ambiguous. The CDR3 sequence is 13 residues long. Trimming shortened V by 4 bases and J by 6 bases, and 10 bases separated the two germline ends. Germline V gives CDR1 SNHLY, CDR2 FYNNEI. The CDR3 loop is CASSVSGFNEQFF. CDR3 DNA: TGTGCCAGCAGTGTCTCAGGATTCAATGAGCAGTTCTTC.

The V gene is TRBV9, the J gene TRBJ1-1; tentative D call: TRBD1 (5 bases). Trimming took off 3 bases at V and 5 bases at J, with 11 bases between the two ends. Germline CDR1 SGDLS, CDR2 YYNGEE. This CDR3 has 13 residues. The CDR3 nucleotides read TGTGCCAGCAGCGCCCAGGGTCGGACTGAAGCTTTCTTT. This codes for CASSAQGRTEAFF. The variable domain in full, completed from reference TRBV9 and TRBJ1-1, reads DSGVTQTPKHLITATGQRVTLRCSPRSGDLSVYWYQQSLDQGLQFLIQYYNGEERAKGNILERFSAQQFPDLHSELNLSSLELGDSALYFCASSAQGRTEAFFGQGTRLTVV.

The CDR3 is CASSRMYSTDTQYF. CDR3 nucleotide sequence: TGTGCCAGCAGCCGTATGTATAGCACAGATACGCAGTATTTT. The J gene is TRBJ2-3, the V gene TRBV7-2; no clear D gene. Per the germline V gene, CDR1 is SGHTA and CDR2 is FQGNSA. This CDR3 region has 14 residues. The germline V and J ends were trimmed by 5 bases and 0 bases, with 9 bases remaining between them.

The chain joins TRBV28 to TRBJ2-7; 8 bases align to TRBD1. CDR1 is MDHEN, CDR2 SYDVKM, per germline. The CDR3 runs to 16 residues. J was trimmed by 2 bases and V by 8 bases; bases with no gene match: 14. CDR3 DNA sequence: TGTGCCAGCCATACGATATGGACAGGGTTACCCTACGAGCAGTACTTC. Protein product: CASHTIWTGLPYEQYF.

This clone was counted once. The chain recombines TRBV19 with TRBJ2-1; TRBD2 is a possible D gene (6 bases). Germline loops: CDR1 LNHDA, CDR2 SQIVND (reference sequence). The CDR3 length is 12 residues. With 6 bases removed from V and 7 bases from J, the gap between germline ends came to 10 bases. In DNA form, the CDR3 reads TGTGCCAGTAGCGGGAGTTTAAATGAGCAGTTCTTC. It yields the protein CASSGSLNEQFF. Looking up the rest from reference TRBV19 and TRBJ2-1 gives the full variable domain: DGGITQSPKYLFRKEGQNVTLSCEQNLNHDAMYWYRQDPGQGLRLIYYSQIVNDFQKGDIAEGYSVSREKKESFPLTVTSAQKNPTAFYLCASSGSLNEQFFGPGTRLTVL.

V gene TRBV11-2 combines with J gene TRBJ1-2, with 7 bases lining up with TRBD1. The CDR3 sequence is 18 residues long. The germline V gene has CDR1 SGHAT and CDR2 FQNNGV. J lost 4 bases, V lost 4 bases, and 18 bases had no gene match. CDR3 sequence: CASSSRGDRGRSIYGYTF. The DNA for the CDR3 is TGTGCCAGCAGCTCGCGGGGGGATAGGGGGCGGTCGATCTATGGCTACACCTTC.

This clone has more than one count but fewer than ten. The chain combines TRBV5-5 with TRBJ1-2, with D hard to call. From germline, CDR1 is SGHKS and CDR2 YYEKEE (reference sequence). The CDR3 is made up of 13 amino acids. Trimming cost V 0 bases and J 7 bases, with 10 bases left between them. The CDR3 protein is CASSLGDMRGYTF. The DNA of the CDR3 is TGTGCCAGCAGCTTGGGAGACATGCGTGGCTACACCTTC.

The chain recombines TRBV15 with TRBJ2-5; 10 bases line up with TRBD1. The germline gives CDR1 LNHNV, CDR2 YYDKDF (reference sequence). The CDR3 runs 18 residues. With V trimmed by 4 bases and J by 0 bases, 11 bases remained unmatched. The CDR3 DNA reads as TGTGCCACCAGCACAGACAGGGGGCAGTTCGAGAACCAAGAGACCCAGTACTTC. It yields the protein CATSTDRGQFENQETQYF.

The V gene is TRBV28, the J gene TRBJ1-2; 12 bases match TRBD1. Trimming removed 5 bases from V and 6 bases from J; junction bases left unmatched: 10. The CDR3 has 16 residues. Looked up from germline, CDR1 is MDHEN and CDR2 is SYDVKM. The CDR3 loop reads CASSITGTGGFNGYTF. For the CDR3, the DNA is TGTGCCAGCAGTATCACCGGGACAGGGGGCTTTAATGGCTACACCTTC.

The chain couples TRBV30 to TRBJ1-2; 7 bases fit TRBD1. Germline V gene lookup returns CDR1 GTSNPN and CDR2 SVGIG (reference sequence). Losses at the gene ends were 7 bases for V and 5 bases for J; bases not matched to a gene: 13. The CDR3 totals 14 residues. The CDR3 is CASKLVGGAYGYTF. In nucleotides, the CDR3 is TGTGCCTCCAAACTCGTAGGGGGCGCGTATGGCTACACCTTC.